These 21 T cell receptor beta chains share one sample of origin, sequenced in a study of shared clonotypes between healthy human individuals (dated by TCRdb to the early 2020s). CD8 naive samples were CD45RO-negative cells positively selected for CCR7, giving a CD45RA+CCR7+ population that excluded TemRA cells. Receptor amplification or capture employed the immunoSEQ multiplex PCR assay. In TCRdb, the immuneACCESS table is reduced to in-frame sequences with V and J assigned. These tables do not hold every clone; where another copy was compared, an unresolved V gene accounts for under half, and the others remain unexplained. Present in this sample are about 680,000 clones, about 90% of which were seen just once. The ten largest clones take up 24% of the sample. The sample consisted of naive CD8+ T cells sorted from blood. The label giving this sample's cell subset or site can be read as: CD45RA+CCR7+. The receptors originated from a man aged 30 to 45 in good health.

The CDR3 DNA follows: TGTGCCAGCAGCTTAGACAGGGTTCAGCCCCAGCATTTT. Translating it yields CASSLDRVQPQHF. The chain is built from TRBV7-2 and TRBJ1-5; possibly TRBD1 for D (6 bases). Trimming cost V 1 base and J 6 bases, with 7 bases left between them. This CDR3 spans 13 amino acids. CDR1 and CDR2 from the germline V gene are SGHTA and FQGNSA. Full variable domain (outside the CDR3, taken from reference TRBV7-2 and TRBJ1-5): GAGVSQSPSNKVTEKGKDVELRCDPISGHTALYWYRQSLGQGLEFLIYFQGNSAPDKSGLPSDRFSAERTGGSVSTLTIQRTQQEDSAVYLCASSLDRVQPQHFGDGTRLSIL.

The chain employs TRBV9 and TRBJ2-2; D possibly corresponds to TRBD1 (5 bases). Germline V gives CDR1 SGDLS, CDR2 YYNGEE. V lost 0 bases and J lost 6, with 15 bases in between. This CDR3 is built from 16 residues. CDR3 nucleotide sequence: TGTGCCAGCAGCGTAGATCCCCAGGGTAATGCCGGGGAGCTGTTTTTT. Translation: CASSVDPQGNAGELFF.

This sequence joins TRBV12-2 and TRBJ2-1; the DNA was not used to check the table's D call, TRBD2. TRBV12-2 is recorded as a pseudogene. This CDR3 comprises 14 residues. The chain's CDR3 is CAKKGLAGRGEQFF. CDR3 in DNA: TGTGCAAAAAAGGGACTAGCGGGCCGAGGTGAGCAGTTCTTC.

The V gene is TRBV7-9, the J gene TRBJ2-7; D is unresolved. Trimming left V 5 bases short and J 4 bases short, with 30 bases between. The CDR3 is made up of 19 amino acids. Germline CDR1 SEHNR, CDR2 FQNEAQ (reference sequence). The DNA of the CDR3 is TGTGCCAGCAGCCTAAGGCATTCCCGGTCGGCGAGGACCGGGTACGAGCAGTACTTC. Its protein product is CASSLRHSRSARTGYEQYF.

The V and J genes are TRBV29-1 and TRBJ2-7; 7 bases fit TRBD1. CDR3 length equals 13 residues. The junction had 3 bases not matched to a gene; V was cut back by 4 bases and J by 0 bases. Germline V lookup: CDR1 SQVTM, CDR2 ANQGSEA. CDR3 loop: CSVVKGASYEQYF. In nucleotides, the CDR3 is TGCAGCGTTGTAAAGGGGGCCTCCTACGAGCAGTACTTC.

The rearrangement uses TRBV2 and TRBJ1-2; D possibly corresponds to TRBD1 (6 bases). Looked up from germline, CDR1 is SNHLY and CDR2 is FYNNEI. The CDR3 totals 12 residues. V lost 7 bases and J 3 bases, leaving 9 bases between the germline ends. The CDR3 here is CASIGGYYGYTF. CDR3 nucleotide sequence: TGTGCCAGCATAGGGGGTTACTATGGCTACACCTTC.

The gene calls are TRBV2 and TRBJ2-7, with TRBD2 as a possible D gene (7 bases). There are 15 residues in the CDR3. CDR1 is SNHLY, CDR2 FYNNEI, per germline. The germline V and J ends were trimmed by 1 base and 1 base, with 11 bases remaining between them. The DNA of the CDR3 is TGTGCCAGCAGTGAAGGGGGGGGCTGGTCCTACGAGCAGTACTTC. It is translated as CASSEGGGWSYEQYF.

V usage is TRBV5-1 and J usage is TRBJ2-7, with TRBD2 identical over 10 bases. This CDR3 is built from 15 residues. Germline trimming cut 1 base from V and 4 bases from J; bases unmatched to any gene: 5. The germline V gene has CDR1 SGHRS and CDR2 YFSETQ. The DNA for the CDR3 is TGCGCCAGCAGCTTGATCCTAGCGGGAGAGTACGAGCAGTACTTC. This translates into CASSLILAGEYEQYF.

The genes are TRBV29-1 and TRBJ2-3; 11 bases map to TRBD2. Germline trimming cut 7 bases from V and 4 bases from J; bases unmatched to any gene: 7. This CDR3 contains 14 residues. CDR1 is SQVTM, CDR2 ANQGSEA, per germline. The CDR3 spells CSAPSGRSADTQYF. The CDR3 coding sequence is TGCAGCGCCCCTAGCGGGAGGTCGGCAGATACGCAGTATTTT.

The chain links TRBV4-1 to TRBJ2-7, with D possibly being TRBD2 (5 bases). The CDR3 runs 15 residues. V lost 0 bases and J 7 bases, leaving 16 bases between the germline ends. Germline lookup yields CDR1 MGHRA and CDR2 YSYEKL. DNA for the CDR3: TGCGCCAGCAGCCAAGATCGAGGGCTAGTGGGTGAGCAGTACTTC. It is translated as CASSQDRGLVGEQYF.

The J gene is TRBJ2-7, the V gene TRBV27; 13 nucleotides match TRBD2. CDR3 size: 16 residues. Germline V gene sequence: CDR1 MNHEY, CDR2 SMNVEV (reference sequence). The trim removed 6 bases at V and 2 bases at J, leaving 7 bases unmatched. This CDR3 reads CASSAPGTSGTYEQYF. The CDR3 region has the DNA TGTGCCAGCAGCGCACCCGGGACTAGCGGGACCTACGAGCAGTACTTC.

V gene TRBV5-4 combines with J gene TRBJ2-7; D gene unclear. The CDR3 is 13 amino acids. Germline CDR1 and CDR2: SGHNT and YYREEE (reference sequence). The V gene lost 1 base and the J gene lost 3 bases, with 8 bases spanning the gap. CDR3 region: CASSLYASYEQYF. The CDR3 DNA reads TGTGCCAGCAGCTTGTACGCTAGCTACGAGCAGTACTTC.

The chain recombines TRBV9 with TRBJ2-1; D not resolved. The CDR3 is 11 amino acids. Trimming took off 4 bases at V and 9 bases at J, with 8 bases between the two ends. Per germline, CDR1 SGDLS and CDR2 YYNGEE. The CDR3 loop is CASSTGPEQFF. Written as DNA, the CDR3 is TGTGCCAGCAGCACCGGGCCTGAGCAGTTCTTC.

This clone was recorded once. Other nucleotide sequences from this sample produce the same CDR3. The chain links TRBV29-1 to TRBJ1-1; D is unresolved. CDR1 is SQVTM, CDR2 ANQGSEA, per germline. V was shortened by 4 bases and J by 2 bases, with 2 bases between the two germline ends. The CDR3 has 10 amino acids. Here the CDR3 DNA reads TGCAGCGTTGGTAACACTGAAGCTTTCTTT. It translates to CSVGNTEAFF.

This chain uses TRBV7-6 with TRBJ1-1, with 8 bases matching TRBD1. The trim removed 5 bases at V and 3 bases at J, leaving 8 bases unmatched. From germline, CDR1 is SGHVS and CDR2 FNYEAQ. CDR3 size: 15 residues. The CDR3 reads CASSPQTGADTEAFF. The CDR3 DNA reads TGTGCCAGCAGCCCTCAGACAGGGGCGGACACTGAAGCTTTCTTT.

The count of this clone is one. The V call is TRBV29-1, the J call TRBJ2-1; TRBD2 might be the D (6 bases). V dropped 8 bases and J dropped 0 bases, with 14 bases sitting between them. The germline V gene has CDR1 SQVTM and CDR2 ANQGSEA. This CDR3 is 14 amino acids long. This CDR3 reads CSFPSDSSYNEQFF. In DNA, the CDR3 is TGCAGCTTTCCTAGCGACAGCTCCTACAATGAGCAGTTCTTC.

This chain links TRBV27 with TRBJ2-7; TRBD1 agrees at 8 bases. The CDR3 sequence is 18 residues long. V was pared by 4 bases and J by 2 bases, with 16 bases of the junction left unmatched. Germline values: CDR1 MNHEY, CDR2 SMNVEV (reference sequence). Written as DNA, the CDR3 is TGTGCCAGCAGTTCACTTCTACTCGGACAGGGAAGCCCCTACGAGCAGTACTTC. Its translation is CASSSLLLGQGSPYEQYF.

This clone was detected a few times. The CDR3 region is CASSTHADYGYTF. CDR3 coding DNA: TGTGCCAGCAGCACCCATGCAGACTATGGCTACACCTTC. The chain links TRBV7-9 to TRBJ1-2; D gene ambiguous. CDR3 size: 13 residues. CDR1 SEHNR and CDR2 FQNEAQ come from the germline V gene (reference sequence). The germline V and J ends were trimmed by 5 bases and 3 bases, with 10 bases remaining between them.

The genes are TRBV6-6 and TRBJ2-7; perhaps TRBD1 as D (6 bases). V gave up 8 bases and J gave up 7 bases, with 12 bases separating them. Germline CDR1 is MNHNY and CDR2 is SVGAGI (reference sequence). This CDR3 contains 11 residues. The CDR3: CASLGGGEQYF. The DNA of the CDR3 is TGTGCCAGCCTAGGGGGTGGAGAGCAGTACTTC.

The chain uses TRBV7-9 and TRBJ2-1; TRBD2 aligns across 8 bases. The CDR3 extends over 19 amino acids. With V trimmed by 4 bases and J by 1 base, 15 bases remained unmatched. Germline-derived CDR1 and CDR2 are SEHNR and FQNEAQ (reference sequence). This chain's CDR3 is CASSSPLGAREESYNEQFF. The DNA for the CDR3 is TGTGCCAGCAGCTCCCCCCTAGGAGCGCGGGAGGAGTCCTACAATGAGCAGTTCTTC.

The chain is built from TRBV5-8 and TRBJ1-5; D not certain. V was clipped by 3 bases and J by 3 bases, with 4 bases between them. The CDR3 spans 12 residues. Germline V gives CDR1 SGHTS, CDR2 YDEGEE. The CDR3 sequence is CASSSLNQPQHF. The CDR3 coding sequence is TGTGCCAGCAGCTCGCTCAATCAGCCCCAGCATTTT.